This TCR beta chain originates from a study of cytomegalovirus exposure and HLA in healthy donors. Study outcomes and limitations: Presence/absence comparisons presumed near-even sequencing depth among donors. There were reportedly fewer N-insertions in an Asian-associated ancestry cluster than the roughly 670-donor mean, in a later analysis. Some segments of the V type, notably TRBV6-2 and TRBV6-3, were excluded as indistinguishable.

With 60 Vbeta and 13 Jbeta primers, the PCR was carried out. Original handling: There were around 80 million unique TCR beta chains by a later count, and about 11 million of them were shared. The table came from immunoSEQ multiplex PCR; TCRdb's copy has only in-frame clones and leaves some out. V and J calls and clone size come straight from that table; D and trimming were deduced from the DNA. The sample shows over 150,000 clones, roughly 85% of them seen only once. V was trimmed by 6 bases and J by 9 bases, leaving 12 bases between them. Germline V gene sequence: CDR1 MDHEN, CDR2 SYDVKM. The CDR3 length is 12 residues. A remark on this clone: Its antigen is not known.

Sequencing used PBMCs. The chain couples TRBV28 to TRBJ2-1, with D maybe TRBD1 (6 bases). This TCR was sampled from a male donor in good health and CMV-seropositive. CDR3 DNA: TGTGCCAGCAGGACCCAGGGGACTGAGCAGTTCTTC. Translating gives CASRTQGTEQFF.